The present TCR beta chain was sequenced within a study of blood T cell repertoires in COVID-19. Study at large: COVID-19 samples from acute and convalescent phases originated in the United States, Italy and Spain. T cells, B-cell-depleted T cells, or PBMCs provided the cDNA or gDNA that served as material.

Authors' data handling: Nucleated cell number was recorded as an estimate derived from reference gene primer amplification. Clones were read by immunoSEQ multiplex PCR, and TCRdb kept only the in-frame ones, dropping some. Clone size and V and J calls were adopted from that table, with D and trimming inferred from the DNA. The data show roughly 320,000 clones, approximately 85% seen once. Germline V gene lookup returns CDR1 SEHNR and CDR2 FQNEAQ (reference sequence). The CDR3 has 15 residues. V shed 4 bases, J shed 6 bases, and the junction held 9 bases outside the gene matches. The genes are TRBV7-9 and TRBJ1-1, with TRBD1 matching over 9 bases. Sequencing was performed on peripheral blood. The origin of this receptor is a human donor in a cohort sampled during active COVID-19. The CDR3 bases are TGTGCCAGCAGCTATCGGGACAGGGACCGCGCTGAAGCTTTCTTT. Its protein product is CASSYRDRDRAEAFF.